This T cell receptor (beta chain) was documented in a study of cytomegalovirus exposure and HLA in healthy donors. The study ran its PCR with 60 Vbeta and 13 Jbeta primers. Libraries were prepared by immunoSEQ multiplex PCR; TCRdb keeps only in-frame clonotypes and omits some of them. The repertoire includes more than 150,000 clones, 76% of them detected once, and around 1.6% sits in the top ten. This clone was seen once. This CDR3 is 16 amino acids long. V was clipped by 0 bases and J by 1 base, with 9 bases between them. In germline, CDR1 is MNHEY, CDR2 SVGAGI. The origin of this receptor is a man between 18 and 29 years old in good health and CMV-seronegative. The chain is built from TRBV6-5 and TRBJ2-2; D perhaps matches TRBD2 (5 bases). The sequencing input was PBMCs. CDR3 loop: CASSYSSSGNTGELFF. The DNA of the CDR3 is TGTGCCAGCAGTTACTCGTCCAGCGGGAACACCGGGGAGCTGTTTTTT.